This T cell receptor beta chain was profiled in a study of blood T cell repertoires in COVID-19. Germline assignment: CDR1 LNHDA and CDR2 SQIVND (reference sequence). The CDR3 loop spans 15 amino acids. V lost 4 bases, J lost 5 bases, and 8 bases stayed unmatched. TCRdb's table, derived via immunoSEQ multiplex PCR, lists solely in-frame clones and lacks some. The sample includes over 350,000 clones, approximately 90% of them seen just once. The gene calls are TRBV19 and TRBJ2-1, with TRBD1 matching over 7 bases. This TCR was recovered from a woman between 40 and 55 years old who had been exposed to COVID-19. The sample was PBMCs or T cells enriched from blood (not recorded which). The CDR3 loop reads CASSRPGQRDNEQFF. CDR3 nucleotide sequence: TGTGCCAGTAGTAGACCGGGACAGAGAGACAATGAGCAGTTCTTC.